The entry below describes one T cell receptor (beta chain). Before they entered the study, exposed participants had met a COVID-19 case within 2 weeks. This entry belongs to a study of blood T cell repertoires in COVID-19. The wider study: Material from acute and convalescent COVID-19 was sourced from the United States, Italy and Spain.

Per the study methods: Nucleated cell counts were estimated from reference gene primer amplification. Method: immunoSEQ multiplex PCR; TCRdb's copy keeps in-frame clones and lacks some. Clone size and the V and J calls come from that table; the DNA yielded D and trimming. The sample has more than 350,000 clones; approximately 90% are singletons. CDR3 size: 17 residues. V shed 0 bases and J 1 base; nucleotides not matched to a gene: 5. Germline values: CDR1 SGDLS, CDR2 YYNGEE. The chain carries TRBV9 and TRBJ2-1; TRBD2 matches 9 bases. The specimen was PBMCs or T cells enriched from blood (not recorded which). This receptor was taken from a woman between 18 and 29 years old who had been exposed to COVID-19. The CDR3 DNA reads as TGTGCCAGCAGCGTAGGAGGCGGGGGGGTATCCTACAATGAGCAGTTCTTC. Amino acids: CASSVGGGGVSYNEQFF.